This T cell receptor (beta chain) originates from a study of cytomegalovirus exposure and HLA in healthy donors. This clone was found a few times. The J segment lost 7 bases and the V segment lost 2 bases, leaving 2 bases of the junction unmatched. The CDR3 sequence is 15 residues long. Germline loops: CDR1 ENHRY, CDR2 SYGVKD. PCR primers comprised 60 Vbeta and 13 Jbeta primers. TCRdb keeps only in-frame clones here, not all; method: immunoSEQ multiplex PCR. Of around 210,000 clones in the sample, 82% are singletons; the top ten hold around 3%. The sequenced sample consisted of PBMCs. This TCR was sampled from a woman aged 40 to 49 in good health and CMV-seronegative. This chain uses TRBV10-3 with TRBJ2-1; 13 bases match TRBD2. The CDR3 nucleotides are TGTGCCATCAGTGAGCCGACTAGCGGGAGGAATGAGCAGTTCTTC. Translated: CAISEPTSGRNEQFF.